This T cell receptor (beta chain) emerged from a study of cytomegalovirus exposure and HLA in healthy donors. Whole-study results and caveats: The study had only CMV serostatus as immune exposure information.

Germline values: CDR1 SGHDT, CDR2 YYEEEE. Trimming left V 2 bases short and J 1 base short, with 15 bases between. The CDR3 totals 16 residues. PCR used 60 Vbeta primers and 13 Jbeta primers. Profiling relied on immunoSEQ multiplex PCR, and the TCRdb table lists in-frame clones only, not all of them. The data contain approximately 180,000 clones, 87% of them singletons. Turning to this clone: No antigen is known for it.

Source material: PBMCs. V and J are TRBV5-6 and TRBJ1-1, with a possible D match to TRBD1 (5 bases). The TCR sequence derives from a girl less than two years old in good health and CMV-seronegative. CDR3 sequence: CASSLLPGVSNTEAFF. The CDR3 nucleotides are TGTGCCAGCAGCTTACTTCCGGGGGTGTCGAACACTGAAGCTTTCTTT. Full variable domain (missing parts from reference TRBV5-6 and TRBJ1-1): DAGVTQSPTHLIKTRGQQVTLRCSPKSGHDTVSWYQQALGQGPQFIFQYYEEEERQRGNFPDRFSGHQFPNYSSELNVNALLLGDSALYLCASSLLPGVSNTEAFFGQGTRLTVV.